A single sample is the source of the 30 T cell receptor beta chains below, sequenced in a study of neurological immune-mediated disorders. TCRdb independently ran MiXCR on the 5' RACE reads; one entry per CDR3 protein. The profile shows 75,000 to 85,000 distinct CDR3 sequences, roughly 15% of them singletons. The specimen sequenced was PBMCs. These receptors were obtained from a woman aged 40-49 years in good health.

In the case of this clonotype: Sequence at one end of the junction differs from germline and may be a read error. The rearrangement links TRBV20-1 to TRBJ2-5; D gene uncertain. Germline loops: CDR1 DFQATT, CDR2 SNEGSKA (reference sequence). This CDR3 has 11 amino acids. The CDR3 DNA is TGCAGTGCGCAGGACCAAGAGTCCCAGTACTTC. It is translated as CSAQDQESQYF.

This clonotype has ten or more counts. The chain recombines TRBV5-5 with TRBJ1-4; possible D gene TRBD1, 5 bases. Germline loops: CDR1 SGHKS, CDR2 YYEKEE (reference sequence). The V end was cut by 4 bases, the J end by 4 bases, with 17 bases between. This CDR3 is 16 amino acids long. DNA for the CDR3: TGTGCCAGCAGCAAGGAACCCGGGACTGGTAATGAAAAACTGTTTTTT. Protein sequence: CASSKEPGTGNEKLFF.

This clonotype was seen at least ten times. The V and J genes are TRBV7-2 and TRBJ1-5; D unclear. CDR1 and CDR2 (germline): SGHTA, FQGNSA. Trimming removed 5 bases at V and 1 base at J, with 9 bases between. This CDR3 spans 14 amino acids. CDR3 residues: CASSLGRSNQPQHF. The CDR3 DNA reads TGTGCCAGCAGCCTCGGACGGAGCAATCAGCCCCAGCATTTT.

This clonotype was seen just once. The V gene is TRBV11-2, the J gene TRBJ2-7; 7 bases agree with TRBD1. The ends lost 2 bases at V and 2 bases at J; junction bases unmatched: 6. Looked up from germline, CDR1 is SGHAT and CDR2 is FQNNGV. The CDR3 runs to 15 residues. CDR3 bases: TGTGCCAGCAGCTTAAGTGCGACAGGGACCTACGAGCAGTACTTC. Its protein product is CASSLSATGTYEQYF.

This clonotype was detected ten times or more. The chain is built from TRBV29-1 and TRBJ2-3; 13 positions agree with TRBD2. Germline V gene sequence: CDR1 SQVTM, CDR2 ANQGSEA. V dropped 7 bases and J dropped 9; count of bases not matched to a gene: 10. The CDR3 runs 14 residues. The CDR3 protein is CSARTSGGGGTQYF. The DNA of the CDR3 is TGCAGCGCACGGACTAGCGGGGGCGGGGGGACGCAGTATTTT.

This clonotype showed up many times. CDR3 bases: TGTGCCAGCAGTTACTCCGTGGGCCCGCAGCATTTT. Amino acids: CASSYSVGPQHF. The chain employs TRBV6-2 or TRBV6-3 and TRBJ1-5; D gene unclear. CDR1 MNHEY and CDR2 SVGEGT come from the germline V gene. V lost 0 bases and J 13 bases, leaving 10 bases between the germline ends. CDR3 length: 12 residues.

This clonotype was detected ten times or more. DNA of the CDR3: TGTGCCAGCAGCCCGGGGCTTTCCGACTTCACAGATACGCAGTATTTT. This sequence encodes CASSPGLSDFTDTQYF. The chain couples TRBV7-6 to TRBJ2-3, with D perhaps matching TRBD1 or TRBD2 (5 bases each). The CDR3 is 16 amino acids. V lost 5 bases to trimming and J lost 2 bases, with 17 bases between them. Per the germline V gene, CDR1 is SGHVS and CDR2 is FNYEAQ. The full variable domain, rest sourced from reference TRBV7-6 and TRBJ2-3, is GAGVSQSPRYKVTKRGQDVALRCDPISGHVSLYWYRQALGQGPEFLTYFNYEAQQDKSGLPNDRFSAERPEGSISTLTIQRTEQRDSAMYRCASSPGLSDFTDTQYFGPGTRLTVL.

This clonotype was recorded at least ten times. CDR3 amino acids: CASSSPGSYEQYF. CDR3 DNA: TGCGCCAGCAGCTCGCCAGGGTCCTACGAGCAGTACTTC. The chain carries TRBV5-1 and TRBJ2-7; perhaps TRBD1 as D (5 bases). V gave up 3 bases and J gave up 1 base, with 8 bases separating them. From germline, CDR1 is SGHRS and CDR2 YFSETQ. The CDR3 has 13 amino acids.

In its sample, this clonotype was seen many times. The gene calls are TRBV5-5 and TRBJ1-2, with D perhaps TRBD1 (5 bases). Germline CDR1 is SGHKS and CDR2 is YYEKEE (reference sequence). V lost 0 bases and J 1 base, leaving 13 bases between the germline ends. This CDR3 has 16 amino acids. The CDR3 reads CASSLAETVFNYGYTF. DNA of the CDR3: TGTGCCAGCAGCTTGGCTGAGACAGTCTTTAACTATGGCTACACCTTC.

The chain has TRBV28 and TRBJ2-2, with D perhaps matching TRBD1 (5 bases). Trimming removed 6 bases from V and 5 bases from J, with 10 bases in between. This CDR3 has 13 amino acids. CDR1 and CDR2 from the germline V gene are MDHEN and SYDVKM. CDR3 protein: CASRVGLTGELFF. The CDR3 nucleotides read TGTGCCAGCAGGGTGGGGCTAACCGGGGAGCTGTTTTTT.

This clonotype was recorded at least ten times. CDR3 sequence (DNA): TGCAGTGCTAGACCTACCTTACGGAATGAGCAGTTCTTC. Translating it yields CSARPTLRNEQFF. The genes are TRBV20-1 and TRBJ2-1; D gene unclear. Germline V lookup: CDR1 DFQATT, CDR2 SNEGSKA (reference sequence). The V end lost 2 bases, the J end lost 7 bases, and 12 bases lay between the germline ends. The CDR3 runs 13 residues.

There are a few counts of this clonotype. V and J are TRBV5-3 and TRBJ2-3, with unresolved D. TRBV5-3 is classed as an ORF, of uncertain function. The CDR3 extends over 11 amino acids. V was cut by 9 bases and J by 2 bases, with 7 bases left in between. Here the CDR3 reads CANPFTDTQYF. Written as DNA, the CDR3 is TGTGCCAACCCATTCACAGATACGCAGTATTTT.

The chain is built from TRBV20-1 and TRBJ2-1; 8 nucleotides line up with TRBD2. Germline CDR1 and CDR2: DFQATT and SNEGSKA (reference sequence). V was pared by 3 bases and J by 9 bases, with 19 bases of the junction left unmatched. This CDR3 comprises 17 residues. The CDR3 loop reads CSASELIRTSILGEQFF. The CDR3 nucleotides read TGCAGTGCTAGCGAGTTAATAAGGACTAGCATATTGGGTGAGCAGTTCTTC.

This clonotype was picked up many times. The chain employs TRBV5-6 and TRBJ2-5; 12 bases agree with TRBD2. The V gene end was trimmed by 4 bases and the J gene end by 5 bases; junction bases not matched to a gene: 3. There are 14 residues in the CDR3. CDR1 is SGHDT and CDR2 is YYEEEE in the germline V gene. This chain's CDR3 is CASSTGTSGETQYF. In DNA form, the CDR3 reads TGTGCCAGCAGCACTGGGACTAGCGGGGAGACCCAGTACTTC.

The chain uses TRBV4-1 and TRBJ2-1; 9 positions agree with TRBD1. J was trimmed by 9 bases and V by 5 bases; bases with no gene match: 11. This CDR3 contains 15 residues. CDR1 MGHRA and CDR2 YSYEKL come from the germline V gene. As DNA, the CDR3 is TGCGCCAGCAGCTCCATGGGACAGGGATTTAGTGAGCAGTTCTTC. Protein: CASSSMGQGFSEQFF.

There are many counts of this clonotype. J is TRBJ2-1 and V is TRBV5-6; 7 positions match TRBD2. CDR1 SGHDT and CDR2 YYEEEE come from the germline V gene. CDR3 length: 17 residues. V was clipped by 3 bases and J by 0 bases; unmatched bases: 9. The CDR3 sequence: CASSSLTGGSSYNEQFF. As DNA, the CDR3 is TGTGCCAGCAGCTCTCTGACGGGGGGAAGCTCCTACAATGAGCAGTTCTTC.

Many counts were recorded for this clonotype. The V and J genes are TRBV20-1 and TRBJ1-1; possibly TRBD1 for D (5 bases). Germline-derived CDR1 and CDR2 are DFQATT and SNEGSKA (reference sequence). Trimming took off 5 bases at V and 5 bases at J, with 15 bases between the two ends. The CDR3 length is 13 residues. Here the CDR3 DNA reads TGCAGTGCTGGTACAGGCGTGGGGACTGAAGCTTTCTTT. Residues: CSAGTGVGTEAFF.

There are many counts of this clonotype. The CDR3 DNA sequence: TGTGCCACCACCGCCCGGGACGGCCTCAATGAGCAGTTCTTC. Its translation: CATTARDGLNEQFF. The gene calls are TRBV15 and TRBJ2-1; D is perhaps TRBD1 or TRBD2 (5 bases each). V was trimmed by 7 bases and J by 6 bases, leaving 16 bases between them. CDR1 is LNHNV and CDR2 is YYDKDF in the germline V gene (reference sequence). This CDR3 has 14 amino acids.

This clonotype showed up many times. This chain links TRBV20-1 with TRBJ1-5; D is ambiguous. V gave up 0 bases and J gave up 7 bases, with 10 bases separating them. The CDR3 covers 13 residues. Germline V gene data show CDR1 as DFQATT and CDR2 as SNEGSKA (reference sequence). CDR3 DNA sequence: TGCAGTGCTAGAGATCCGGGAGCGCAGCCCCAGCATTTT. It translates to CSARDPGAQPQHF.

V and J are TRBV30 and TRBJ1-2; TRBD1 matches at 8 bases. There are 16 residues in the CDR3. Germline loops: CDR1 GTSNPN, CDR2 SVGIG (reference sequence). With V trimmed by 4 bases and J by 5 bases, 15 bases remained unmatched. In DNA form, the CDR3 reads TGTGCCTGGAACTCACCGCGGGCAGGGGGCCGGTATGGCTACACCTTC. Its translation is CAWNSPRAGGRYGYTF.

The chain employs TRBV5-1 and TRBJ1-2; no definite D call. CDR1 is SGHRS and CDR2 is YFSETQ in the germline V gene. Trimming cost V 2 bases and J 4 bases, with 15 bases left between them. The CDR3 sequence is 15 residues long. CDR3 in amino acids: CASSFGAAVAYGYTF. In DNA form, the CDR3 reads TGCGCCAGCAGCTTCGGTGCGGCCGTAGCCTATGGCTACACCTTC.

This clonotype was counted at least ten times. CDR3: CASSFVPSRGSAHLYEQYV. CDR3 nucleotides: TGTGCCAGCAGTTTTGTACCCAGCAGGGGAAGCGCCCACCTCTACGAGCAGTACGTC. The chain recombines TRBV28 with TRBJ2-7; D is possibly TRBD1 (6 bases). This CDR3 comprises 19 residues. Germline V CDR1 and CDR2: MDHEN, SYDVKM. V lost 3 bases, J lost 3 bases, and 27 bases lay in between.

This clonotype turned up a few times. The rearrangement uses TRBV11-3 and TRBJ2-5, with a weak D call TRBD2 (6 bases). V was pared by 5 bases and J by 2 bases, with 21 bases between. CDR1 and CDR2 (germline): SGHNT, YENEEA. The CDR3 loop spans 17 amino acids. As DNA, the CDR3 is TGTGCCAGCAGCCAAGGCGGTAGGCGGGGTATACAAGAGACCCAGTACTTC. This codes for CASSQGGRRGIQETQYF.

This chain connects TRBV5-1 to TRBJ2-7; no clear D gene. There are 14 residues in the CDR3. Germline values: CDR1 SGHRS, CDR2 YFSETQ. V lost 1 base, J lost 5 bases, and 13 bases lay in between. The CDR3 sequence is CASSLLQWVNEQYF. The DNA of the CDR3 is TGCGCCAGCAGCTTGCTACAGTGGGTGAACGAGCAGTACTTC.

This clonotype was observed many times. The rearrangement joins TRBV20-1 to TRBJ2-7; 10 bases match TRBD1. In germline, CDR1 is DFQATT, CDR2 SNEGSKA (reference sequence). There are 13 residues in the CDR3. The V segment lost 1 base and the J segment 6 bases; nucleotides outside the gene matches: 3. The chain's CDR3 is CSARGGQGVEQYV. CDR3 coding DNA: TGCAGTGCTAGAGGAGGACAGGGGGTCGAGCAGTACGTC.

This clonotype has ten or more counts. The rearrangement links TRBV5-1 to TRBJ2-2; D is tentatively TRBD1 or TRBD2 (5 bases each). V lost 2 bases and J lost 0, with 11 bases in between. The V gene's germline CDR1 is SGHRS and CDR2 YFSETQ. CDR3 length: 16 residues. The CDR3: CASSFRGDPNTGELFF. CDR3 nucleotides: TGCGCCAGCAGCTTTCGAGGGGACCCGAACACCGGGGAGCTGTTTTTT. Full variable domain (missing parts from reference TRBV5-1 and TRBJ2-2): KAGVTQTPRYLIKTRGQQVTLSCSPISGHRSVSWYQQTPGQGLQFLFEYFSETQRNKGNFPGRFSGRQFSNSRSEMNVSTLELGDSALYLCASSFRGDPNTGELFFGEGSRLTVL.

J is TRBJ1-1 and V is TRBV11-2; D is ambiguous. From germline, CDR1 is SGHAT and CDR2 FQNNGV. CDR3 length: 12 amino acids. V lost 5 bases, J lost 0 bases, and 4 bases lay in between. CDR3 coding DNA: TGTGCCAGCAGCAATATGAACACTGAAGCTTTCTTT. Its protein product is CASSNMNTEAFF.

The genes are TRBV20-1 and TRBJ1-1; perhaps TRBD1 as D (5 bases). V was shortened by 3 bases and J by 3 bases, with 20 bases between the two germline ends. Germline V gene sequence: CDR1 DFQATT, CDR2 SNEGSKA (reference sequence). CDR3 length equals 16 residues. The CDR3 region has the DNA TGCAGTGCTAGGACAGCGACCACCCCGGAGTACACTGAAGCTTTCTTT. Protein: CSARTATTPEYTEAFF.

This clonotype was observed many times. This rearrangement joins TRBV7-2 to TRBJ2-3, with TRBD2 matching 13 bases. The CDR3 contains 14 residues. Germline values: CDR1 SGHTA, CDR2 FQGNSA. The V segment lost 5 bases and the J segment 7 bases; nucleotides outside the gene matches: 3. The CDR3 DNA reads as TGTGCCAGCAGCGGACTAGCGGGGGAGAATACGCAGTATTTT. This encodes CASSGLAGENTQYF.

In regard to this clonotype: This may stem from a read error, because a much larger clone lies one nucleotide away. The chain's CDR3 is CASSLHSVKNTEAFF. The CDR3 DNA sequence: TGTGCCAGCAGCTTACACTCCGTTAAGAACACTGAAGCTTTCTTT. The chain has TRBV7-3 and TRBJ1-1; D is unresolved. CDR3 length: 15 amino acids. Germline CDR1 SGHTA, CDR2 FQGTGA. V was shortened by 2 bases and J by 1 base, with 11 bases between the two germline ends.